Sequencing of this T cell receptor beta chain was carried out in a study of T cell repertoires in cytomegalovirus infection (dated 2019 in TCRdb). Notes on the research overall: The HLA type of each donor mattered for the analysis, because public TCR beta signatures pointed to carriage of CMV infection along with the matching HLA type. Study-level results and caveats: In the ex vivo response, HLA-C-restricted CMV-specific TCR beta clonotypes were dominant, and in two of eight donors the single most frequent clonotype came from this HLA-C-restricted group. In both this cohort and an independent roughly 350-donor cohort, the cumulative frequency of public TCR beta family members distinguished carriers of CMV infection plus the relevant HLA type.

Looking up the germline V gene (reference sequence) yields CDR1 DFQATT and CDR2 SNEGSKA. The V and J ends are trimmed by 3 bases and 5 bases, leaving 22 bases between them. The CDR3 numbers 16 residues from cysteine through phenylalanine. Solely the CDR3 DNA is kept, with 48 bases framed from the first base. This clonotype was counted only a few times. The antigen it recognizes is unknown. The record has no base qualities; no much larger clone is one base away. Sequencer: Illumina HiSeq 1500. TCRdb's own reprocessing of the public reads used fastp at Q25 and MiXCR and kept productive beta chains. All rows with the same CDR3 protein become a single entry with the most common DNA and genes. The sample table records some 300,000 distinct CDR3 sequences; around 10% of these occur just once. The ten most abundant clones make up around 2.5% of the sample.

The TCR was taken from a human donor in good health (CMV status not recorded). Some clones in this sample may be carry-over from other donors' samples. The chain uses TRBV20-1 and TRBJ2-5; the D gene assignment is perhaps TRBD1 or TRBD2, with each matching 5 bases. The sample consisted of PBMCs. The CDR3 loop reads CSASAPTGRGRETQYF. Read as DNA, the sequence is TGCAGTGCTAGCGCTCCTACCGGACGGGGACGGGAGACCCAGTACTTC.